This entry concerns a single T cell receptor (beta chain). Its antigen remains undetermined. The record has no base qualities; no much larger clone is one base away. Based on the germline V gene, the CDR1 and CDR2 sequences are SNHLY and FYNNEI. The CDR3 numbers 17 residues from cysteine through phenylalanine. Only CDR3 DNA is held: 51 bases, read in frame from base 1. V is pruned by 1 base and J by 6 bases, leaving 9 bases of the junction without a gene match. Sample treatment or condition, as interpreted from the label and publication: roughly 11-day PBMC culture with coronavirus spike peptide pools or control peptides (ViraFEST assay). The ViraFEST assay was used in the study, in which antigen-specific T cells were expanded with peptide pools and expanded clonotypes were subsequently identified by TCR sequencing. The positive SARS-CoV-2 PCR tests of the convalescent patients were dated from March to December 2020, before the Alpha, Beta and Delta variants emerged in the United States. PBMCs were cultured at roughly 1.9 million per well in IMDM supplemented with approximately 5% human AB serum and around 10 IU/ml IL-2, with about 10 ug/ml peptide pools added. On days 3 and 7, half of the culture medium was replaced with fresh IL-2-containing medium. CD4+ T cells were isolated after roughly nine days of culture through negative selection using the EasySep CD4+ T cell isolation kit. Ficoll-Paque Plus gradient centrifugation was used to isolate PBMCs from whole blood, and the isolated PBMCs were then either used fresh or cryopreserved at -140C. Triplicate wells were generally used for each culture condition.

The record originates from a study of vaccination and CD4 T cells after COVID-19 (dated by TCRdb to between 2021 and 2022). The study in broad terms: SARS-CoV-2 positivity had been established in the convalescent patients by nasal swab PCR, and mild disease was recorded in about 9 of these patients and severe disease in one. Six males and four females were included in the convalescent cohort, with two Hispanic individuals, seven Caucasians, two Asians and one multiracial person represented. The cultures were stimulated with overlapping spike peptide pools from SARS-CoV-2 and from the common cold coronaviruses HCoV-NL63, HCoV-OC43 and HCoV-229E. Post-COVID blood samples were collected from convalescent patients a median of roughly 100 days after diagnosis, with a range of roughly 30 to 170 days. Post-vaccine blood samples were collected a median of around 70 days after the second vaccine dose, ranging from about 13 to 241 days. Control cultures received a CEFX viral epitope pool as the positive control, an HIV-1 Nef peptide pool as the negative control, or no peptide. Each participant got two doses of either the Pfizer-BioNTech BNT162b2 vaccine (n=8) or the Moderna mRNA-1273 vaccine (n=2). The spike-specific CD4+ TCR repertoire was compared before and after mRNA vaccination in approximately 9 COVID-19 convalescent patients and several infection-naive healthy vaccine recipients.

Library construction relied on PCR. At the Johns Hopkins FTIC core, DNA from the cultured CD4+ T cells underwent TCR sequencing with the Oncomine TCR Beta short-read assay. The QIAamp micro DNA kit was used to extract genomic DNA from the cultured CD4+ T cells. Oncomine TCR Beta libraries made from cultured CD4+ T cells were pooled using unique dual indexes and sequenced on an Illumina iSeq 100. In the original analysis: Non-productive sequences were removed, and CDR3s not starting with C, not ending with F or W, or shorter than 7 amino acids were discarded. Antigen-specific clonotypes were identified with the MANAFEST web application by comparing peptide-stimulated wells with reference and other culture wells. To be called positive, a clone needed an FDR below 0.05, an odds ratio above 5, and a productive frequency above 0.1% in at least two of three replicate wells. Clonotypes that were significantly expanded in both SARS-CoV-2 spike wells and at least one common cold coronavirus spike condition were defined as cross-reactive. Similarity between CDR3 sequences was evaluated in R version 3.6.1 using Levenshtein distances (stringdist) and unrooted phylogenetic trees (ape). TCRdb redid the processing of the public reads, applying fastp at Q25 and MiXCR, and retained in-frame beta chains. Rows with a matching CDR3 protein are joined into one entry that keeps the most common DNA and genes. TCRdb, rather than the study authors, made the V and J calls. The sample has approximately 12,000 distinct CDR3 sequences on record, roughly 44% of them singletons. The ten largest clones represent around 19% of the sample.

The investigation overall reported the following: An increase in the median number of SARS-CoV-2-reactive clonotypes from 21 after infection to some 38 after vaccination was observed, but the change was not found to be significant. Among convalescent patients, a median roughly 90% of the SARS-CoV-2-reactive clones seen after vaccination appeared only after vaccination, which suggests priming specific to the vaccine. Of the vaccine-specific clones in convalescent patients, 304 of 307, or nearly all, reacted only to SARS-CoV-2 spike and did not cross-react with common cold coronaviruses. The study included relatively few convalescent patients and did not analyze early timepoints after natural infection.

The V gene is TRBV2 and the J gene is TRBJ1-5; TRBD1 agrees with 10 junctional bases. The source material was cultured CD4+ T cells from blood. This receptor was obtained from a human donor with COVID-19. The bases read TGTGCCAGCAGTGAAGGACAGGGGGCCTTTTGGGTTCAGCCCCAGCATTTT. Its translation is CASSEGQGAFWVQPQHF. Reference TRBV2 and TRBJ1-5 genes cover what lies past the CDR3, so the full variable domain is EPEVTQTPSHQVTQMGQEVILRCVPISNHLYFYWYRQILGQKVEFLVSFYNNEISEKSEIFDDQFSVERPDGSNFTLKIRSTKLEDSAMYFCASSEGQGAFWVQPQHFGDGTRLSIL.